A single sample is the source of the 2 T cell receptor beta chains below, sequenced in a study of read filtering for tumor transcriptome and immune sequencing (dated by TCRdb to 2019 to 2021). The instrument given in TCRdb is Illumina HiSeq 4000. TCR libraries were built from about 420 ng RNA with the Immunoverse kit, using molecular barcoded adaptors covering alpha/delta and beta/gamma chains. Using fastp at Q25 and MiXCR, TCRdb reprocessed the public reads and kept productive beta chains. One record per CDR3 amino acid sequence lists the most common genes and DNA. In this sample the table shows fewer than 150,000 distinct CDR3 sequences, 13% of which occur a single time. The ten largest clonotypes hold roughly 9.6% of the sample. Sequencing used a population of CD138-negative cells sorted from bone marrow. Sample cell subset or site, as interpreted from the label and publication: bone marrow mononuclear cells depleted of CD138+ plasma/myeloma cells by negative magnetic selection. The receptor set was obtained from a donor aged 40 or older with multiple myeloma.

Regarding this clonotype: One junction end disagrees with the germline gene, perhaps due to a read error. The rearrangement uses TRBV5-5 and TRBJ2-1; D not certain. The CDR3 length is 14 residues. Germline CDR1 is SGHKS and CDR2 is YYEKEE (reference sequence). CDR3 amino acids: CASSPAPGVGEQFF. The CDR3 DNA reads TGCGCCAGCAGCCCGGCTCCCGGTGTGGGTGAGCAGTTCTTC.

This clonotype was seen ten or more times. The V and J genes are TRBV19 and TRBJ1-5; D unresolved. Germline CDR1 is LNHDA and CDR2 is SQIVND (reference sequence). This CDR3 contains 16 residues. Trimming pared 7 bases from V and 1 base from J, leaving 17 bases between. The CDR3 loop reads CASTPLGGYSNQPQHF. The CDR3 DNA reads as TGTGCCAGTACCCCCTTAGGAGGATACAGCAATCAGCCCCAGCATTTT. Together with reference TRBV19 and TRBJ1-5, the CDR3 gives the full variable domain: DGGITQSPKYLFRKEGQNVTLSCEQNLNHDAMYWYRQDPGQGLRLIYYSQIVNDFQKGDIAEGYSVSREKKESFPLTVTSAQKNPTAFYLCASTPLGGYSNQPQHFGDGTRLSIL.